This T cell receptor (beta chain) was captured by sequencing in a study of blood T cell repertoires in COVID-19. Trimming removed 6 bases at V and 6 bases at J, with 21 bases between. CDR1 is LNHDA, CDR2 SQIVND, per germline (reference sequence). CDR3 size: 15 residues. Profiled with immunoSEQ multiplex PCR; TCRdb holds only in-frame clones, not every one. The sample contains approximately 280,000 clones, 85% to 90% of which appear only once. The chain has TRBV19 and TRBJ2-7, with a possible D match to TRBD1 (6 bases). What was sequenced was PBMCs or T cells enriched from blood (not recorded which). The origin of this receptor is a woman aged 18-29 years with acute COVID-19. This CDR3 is CASSRTGTNSREQYF. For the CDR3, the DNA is TGTGCCAGTAGCAGGACCGGGACAAACTCTCGCGAGCAGTACTTC.